This entry describes one T cell receptor (beta chain). Its antigen is still unknown. Amplification of TCR beta CDR3 regions used RNA as the template. In the first-round RT-PCR of the TCR CDR3, the HTBI primer set was used. TCRdb re-derived calls from the multiplex PCR reads in MiXCR, one entry per CDR3 protein. The sample holds roughly 500,000 distinct CDR3 sequences; 40% to 55% are singletons and the top ten take approximately 44%. Uncontrolled infections, other autoimmune diseases, pregnancy or lactation led to exclusion of patients. The diagnoses drew upon clinical symptoms, serum thyroxine and TRAb, thyroid ultrasound and orbital computed tomography. This sample was taken from a study of T cells in Graves' hyperthyroidism and ophthalmopathy. Findings of the study overall: Blood shared most expanded thyroid clonotypes above 0.001. Stable hyperthyroidism was separated from ophthalmopathy by a model based on 13 V-J features.

V shed 5 bases and J shed 8 bases, with 15 bases lying between them. Germline V gives CDR1 MNHEY, CDR2 SMNVEV (reference sequence). The CDR3 is made up of 14 amino acids. Sequencing was carried out using peripheral blood or thyroid tissue (not recorded which). The receptor comes from an adult woman with Graves' disease, either hyperthyroidism or ophthalmopathy (not recorded which). The chain combines TRBV27 with TRBJ1-4, with D perhaps TRBD1 (6 bases). The CDR3 protein is CASSHDRLGEKLFF. The CDR3 nucleotides are TGTGCCAGCAGTCACGACAGGTTAGGGGAAAAACTGTTTTTT.